A selection of T cell receptor beta chains follows, all from one sample in a study of blood T cells in healthy people across ages. TCRdb reanalysed the 5' RACE reads using MiXCR and keeps one entry per CDR3 protein. The data show about 1.1 million distinct CDR3 sequences, with around two fifths seen just once and under 15% held by the top ten. The sample taken for sequencing was blood. The receptors stem from a man aged 18 to 29 in good health. CDR3s include the opening cysteine and the closing phenylalanine or tryptophan. Each record gives: D gene, J gene, V gene, clone size, CDR3 DNA, CDR3 protein. The D gene is left open where the match is weak. Where a row states a size, it is once, few, many or the class of an expanded clone; other rows omit it.

>NA|TRBJ2-3|TRBV7-6|few
TGTGCCAGCAGCTTATGGGAGGGGGCAACAGATACGCAGTATTTT
CASSLWEGATDTQYF
>TRBD2|TRBJ2-2|TRBV2|few
TGTGCCAGCAGTGAACTTGCTAGCGGGAACACCGGGGAGCTGTTTTTT
CASSELASGNTGELFF
>NA|TRBJ1-2|TRBV4-2|few
TGTGCCAGCAGCCAAGATAAGACAGCCCCTAACTATGGCTACACCTTC
CASSQDKTAPNYGYTF
>NA|TRBJ1-6|TRBV7-2|many
TGTGCCAGCAGCTTTAATAATTCACCCCTCCACTTT
CASSFNNSPLHF
>NA|TRBJ2-3|TRBV5-1|NA
TGCGCCAGCAGCTTGGCCGGACAGAGCACAGATACGCGGTATTTT
CASSLAGQSTDTRYF
>NA|TRBJ2-3|TRBV7-2|many
TGTGCCAGCAGCCCCCTTATCTCCGGGACAGATACGCAGTATTTT
CASSPLISGTDTQYF
>TRBD1|TRBJ2-1|TRBV7-9|few
TGTGCCAGCAGCTACATTACAGGGGAAGGGCCCAATTCATACAATGAGCAGTTCTTC
CASSYITGEGPNSYNEQFF
>TRBD1|TRBJ2-5|TRBV4-3|NA
TGCGCCAGCAGCCAATGGACAGGACCCCAAGAGACCCAGTACTTC
CASSQWTGPQETQYF
>NA|TRBJ1-1|TRBV5-5|few
TGTGCCAGCAGCTTGGAATTGGGGAACACTGAAGCTTTCTTT
CASSLELGNTEAFF
>NA|TRBJ2-7|TRBV7-9|few
TGTGCCAGCAGTTCAGCGACAGGCCACGAGCAGTACTTC
CASSSATGHEQYF
>NA|TRBJ2-3|TRBV11-1|NA
TGTGCCAGCGGCTTAGCGGTACCAAGAACGCAGTATTTT
CASGLAVPRTQYF
>TRBD1|TRBJ1-6|TRBV7-9|NA
TGTGCCAGCAGACAAACAGGGGTCGGTTCACCCCTCCACTTT
CASRQTGVGSPLHF
>NA|TRBJ2-7|TRBV4-1|many
TGCGCCAGCAGCCAAGACAGGCACTACGAGCAGTACTTC
CASSQDRHYEQYF
>NA|TRBJ1-5|TRBV29-1|many
TGCAGCGTTGAAGCCTTGAGGGGGGAGAAGCCCCAGCATTTT
CSVEALRGEKPQHF
>NA|TRBJ2-5|TRBV25-1|NA
TGTGCCAGCAGTGAATATGGCTTTGTTAATGAGCAGTACTTC
CASSEYGFVNEQYF
>NA|TRBJ1-1|TRBV10-3|NA
TGTGCCATCGGACCACAGGAGAACACTGAAGCTTTCTTT
CAIGPQENTEAFF
>TRBD1|TRBJ1-1|TRBV20-1|NA
TGCAGTGCTGGGGACAGCATTAACACTGAAGCTTTCTTT
CSAGDSINTEAFF
>TRBD1|TRBJ1-2|TRBV29-1|NA
TGCAGCGTCGGATGGGACAGTAACTATGGCTACACCTTC
CSVGWDSNYGYTF
>TRBD1|TRBJ1-1|TRBV19|NA
TGTGCCAGTAGTATAGAGGATGCCGGGACAGGTGCGGCTTTCTTT
CASSIEDAGTGAAFF
>NA|TRBJ2-2|TRBV5-1|NA
TGCGCCAGCACTGCTCCGAACACCGGGGAGCTGTTTTTT
CASTAPNTGELFF
>NA|TRBJ1-2|TRBV2|few
TGTGCCAGCAGGGACGCCACCCCCGTATTGCACTACACCTTC
CASRDATPVLHYTF
>NA|TRBJ1-1|TRBV4-1|NA
TGCGCCAGCAGCCAAGATCGGGCGGCCACTGAAGCTTTCTTT
CASSQDRAATEAFF